This TCR beta chain was documented in a study of blood T cell repertoires in COVID-19. Study as a whole: There were acute and convalescent COVID-19 samples, and they came from the United States, Italy and Spain. T cells, B-cell-depleted T cells, or PBMCs supplied cDNA or gDNA.

Per the original methods: Reference gene primer amplification gave nucleated cell count estimates. Here immunoSEQ multiplex PCR was the method, and the copy in TCRdb shows in-frame clones only, minus some. The D gene and trimming were derived from the DNA, and the V and J assignments and clone size from that table. Counted here are 190,000 or so clones, 90% occurring once; the ten biggest clones make up 0.62%. The CDR3 runs to 15 residues. Germline V CDR1 and CDR2: SGHDT, YYEEEE. V was cut by 4 bases and J by 1 base, with 12 bases left in between. The TCR was taken from a man aged 45-65 years with acute or convalescent COVID-19. The sequenced sample consisted of peripheral blood. The V and J genes are TRBV5-6 and TRBJ2-1; maybe TRBD2 (6 bases). CDR3 in DNA: TGTGCCAGCAGCCCCGGCAGCGGGTCCTACAATGAGCAGTTCTTC. It translates to CASSPGSGSYNEQFF.